The 6 T cell receptor beta chains below all came from one sample that was sequenced in a study of blood T cell repertoires in COVID-19. Assay used: immunoSEQ multiplex PCR; TCRdb lists only in-frame clones, some missing. The table includes 250,000 to 350,000 clones, around 81% detected once. The sequenced sample was peripheral blood. These receptors originate from a woman aged 45-60 years with active or convalescent COVID-19.

The chain is built from TRBV5-4 and TRBJ2-1, with 9 bases that match TRBD2. Germline CDR1 SGHNT, CDR2 YYREEE (reference sequence). J lost 7 bases, V lost 4 bases, and 6 bases had no gene match. The CDR3 extends over 14 amino acids. CDR3 bases: TGTGCCAGCAGCGCGGGACTAGCTGGGAATGAGCAGTTCTTC. Translating it yields CASSAGLAGNEQFF.

This chain joins TRBV7-5 and TRBJ2-7; the D call of TRBD2 is as the table states it, not checked on the DNA. TRBV7-5 is classified as a pseudogene. The CDR3 contains 14 residues. The chain's CDR3 is CARSFPSRSYEQYF. CDR3 in DNA: TGTGCCAGAAGCTTCCCGAGCCGGTCCTACGAGCAGTACTTC.

The chain couples TRBV13 to TRBJ1-2; D may be TRBD1 (5 bases). This CDR3 region has 13 residues. Trimming took 0 bases from V and 11 from J, leaving 13 bases between them. Germline CDR1 is PRHDT and CDR2 is FYEKMQ (reference sequence). The CDR3 here is CASSLGSSDKYTF. The DNA for the CDR3 is TGTGCCAGCAGCTTAGGTTCTTCGGACAAGTACACCTTC.

J is TRBJ2-5 and V is TRBV6-5; the match to TRBD2 covers 7 bases. Germline V gene data show CDR1 as MNHEY and CDR2 as SVGAGI. The CDR3 consists of 12 residues. With V trimmed by 8 bases and J by 4 bases, 4 bases remained unmatched. The CDR3 DNA is TGTGCCAGCGAGGGAGGGTTAGAGACCCAGTACTTC. Translation: CASEGGLETQYF.

The CDR3: CATSDSASRGYTF. The DNA of the CDR3 is TGTGCCACCAGTGATTCGGCTTCCAGGGGCTACACCTTC. The J gene is TRBJ1-2, the V gene TRBV24-1; D unclear. V lost 2 bases to trimming and J lost 8 bases, with 11 bases between them. Germline V gene sequence: CDR1 KGHDR, CDR2 SFDVKD. This CDR3 is 13 amino acids long.

The chain combines TRBV5-6 with TRBJ1-4; D perhaps matches TRBD1 (5 bases). Looked up from germline, CDR1 is SGHDT and CDR2 is YYEEEE. V dropped 2 bases and J dropped 3 bases, with 14 bases sitting between them. CDR3 length equals 16 residues. The DNA for the CDR3 is TGTGCCAGCAGCTTTTGGGGCCCAGGTTCTAATGAAAAACTGTTTTTT. Encoded protein: CASSFWGPGSNEKLFF. The variable domain in full, with the rest retrieved from reference TRBV5-6 and TRBJ1-4, is DAGVTQSPTHLIKTRGQQVTLRCSPKSGHDTVSWYQQALGQGPQFIFQYYEEEERQRGNFPDRFSGHQFPNYSSELNVNALLLGDSALYLCASSFWGPGSNEKLFFGSGTQLSVL.